Here is one T cell receptor (beta chain) with its context. The antigen is not known. This specimen belongs to a study of post-analysis software for immune sequencing data. Per the germline V gene, CDR1 is DFQATT and CDR2 is SNEGSKA (reference sequence). V was shortened by 3 bases and J by 8 bases, with 17 bases between the two germline ends. CDR3 length: 15 residues. cDNA libraries of TCR beta carried unique molecular identifiers. TCRdb used MiXCR to reprocess the PCR reads, holding one entry per CDR3 protein. There are 250,000 to 300,000 distinct CDR3 sequences in the sample; around 34% occur only once, and around 4.7% lies in the top ten. General observations from the study: Controls showed lower frequencies than patients for roughly 5 TRBV segments, and TRBV5-6, TRBV5-1 and TRBV20-1 were among these.

Source material: blood. The clonotype comes from a girl aged 10-17 years with multiple sclerosis. This rearrangement joins TRBV20-1 to TRBJ1-6; perhaps TRBD1 as D (6 bases). CDR3 in amino acids: CSARGPGTNYSPLHF. CDR3 sequence (DNA): TGCAGTGCTAGGGGACCCGGGACAAACTATTCACCCCTCCACTTT.